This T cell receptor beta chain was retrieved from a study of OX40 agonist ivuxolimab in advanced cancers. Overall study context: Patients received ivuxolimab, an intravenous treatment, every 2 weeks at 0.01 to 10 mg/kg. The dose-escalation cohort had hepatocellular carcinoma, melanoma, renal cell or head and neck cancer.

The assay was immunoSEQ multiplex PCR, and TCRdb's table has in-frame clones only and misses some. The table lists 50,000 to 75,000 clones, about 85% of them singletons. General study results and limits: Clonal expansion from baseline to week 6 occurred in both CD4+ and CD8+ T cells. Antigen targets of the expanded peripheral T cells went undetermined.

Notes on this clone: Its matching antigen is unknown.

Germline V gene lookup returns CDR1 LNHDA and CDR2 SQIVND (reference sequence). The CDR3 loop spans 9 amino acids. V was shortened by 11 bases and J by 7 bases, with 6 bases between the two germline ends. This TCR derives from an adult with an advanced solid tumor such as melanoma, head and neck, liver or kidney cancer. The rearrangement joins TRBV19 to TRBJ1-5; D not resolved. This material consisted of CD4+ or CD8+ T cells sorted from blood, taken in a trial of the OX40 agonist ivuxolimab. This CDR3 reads CAAGQPQHF. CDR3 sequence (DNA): TGTGCCGCCGGGCAGCCCCAGCATTTT.